Following are 26 T cell receptor beta chains from one sample sequenced in a study of blood T cell repertoires in COVID-19. Profiling relied on immunoSEQ multiplex PCR, and the TCRdb table lists in-frame clones only, not all of them. Here the sample spans 150,000 to 200,000 clones, less than 90% being singletons. Sequencing was done on a sample of peripheral blood. The receptors were sampled from a man between 60 and 75 years old with acute or convalescent COVID-19.

The rearrangement uses TRBV27 and TRBJ1-6, with 8 bases lining up with TRBD1. The CDR3 runs to 15 residues. Trimming at V came to 7 bases and at J to 4 bases, leaving 6 bases not matched to a gene. Per the germline V gene, CDR1 is MNHEY and CDR2 is SMNVEV (reference sequence). The CDR3 loop is CASKFQGAYNSPLHF. CDR3 DNA sequence: TGTGCCAGCAAATTTCAGGGGGCTTATAATTCACCCCTCCACTTT.

V usage is TRBV7-9 and J usage is TRBJ1-6, with D possibly being TRBD1 (6 bases). Germline V lookup: CDR1 SEHNR, CDR2 FQNEAQ (reference sequence). The V gene lost 5 bases and the J gene lost 7 bases, with 15 bases spanning the gap. The CDR3 is 15 amino acids. CDR3 bases: TGTGCCAGCAGCAGTACGACAGGCACAAATTCACCCCTCCACTTT. It specifies CASSSTTGTNSPLHF. The whole variable domain, filled in from reference TRBV7-9 and TRBJ1-6, reads DTGVSQNPRHKITKRGQNVTFRCDPISEHNRLYWYRQTLGQGPEFLTYFQNEAQLEKSRLLSDRFSAERPKGSFSTLEIQRTEQGDSAMYLCASSSTTGTNSPLHFGNGTRLTVT.

This chain uses TRBV3-1 (or the pseudogene TRBV3-2) with TRBJ2-1; 8 bases agree with TRBD2. Germline loops: CDR1 LGHDT, CDR2 YNNKEL (reference sequence). Trimming cost V 1 base and J 8 bases; bases outside gene matches: 10. The CDR3 is 16 residues long. The CDR3, as DNA: TGTGCCAGCAGCCAAGGTCGAGCGGGAGAAATCTATGAGCAGTTCTTC. It encodes CASSQGRAGEIYEQFF.

This chain uses TRBV5-6 with TRBJ2-1; 14 bases map to TRBD2. Unmatched junction bases numbered 6, after V lost 1 base and J lost 9 bases. Germline lookup yields CDR1 SGHDT and CDR2 YYEEEE. CDR3 size: 16 residues. Here the CDR3 reads CASSLRTSGRTGEQFF. Written as DNA, the CDR3 is TGTGCCAGCAGCTTGCGGACTAGCGGGAGGACGGGTGAGCAGTTCTTC.

J is TRBJ1-1 and V is TRBV30; D gene unclear. The V gene lost 1 base and the J gene lost 3 bases, with 6 bases spanning the gap. CDR3 length equals 12 residues. CDR1 and CDR2 (germline): GTSNPN, SVGIG (reference sequence). The CDR3 DNA follows: TGTGCCTGGAGTGAGGGAGACACTGAAGCTTTCTTT. Amino acid sequence: CAWSEGDTEAFF.

A few counts support this clone. V usage is TRBV12-3 or TRBV12-4 and J usage is TRBJ2-1; the match to TRBD2 covers 7 bases. The CDR3 consists of 12 residues. Trimming cost V 5 bases and J 11 bases; bases outside gene matches: 6. The CDR3 coding sequence is TGTGCCAGCAGTCCTGAGCGGGGCCAGCAGTTCTTC. This encodes CASSPERGQQFF.

The V and J genes are TRBV5-5 and TRBJ1-2; the match to TRBD1 covers 9 bases. Germline loops: CDR1 SGHKS, CDR2 YYEKEE (reference sequence). The CDR3 loop spans 12 amino acids. Unmatched junction bases numbered 6, after V lost 6 bases and J lost 9 bases. The CDR3 DNA is TGTGCCAGCACCGAGACAGGGGGAAGCTACACCTTC. Protein sequence: CASTETGGSYTF.

This clone occurred once. The chain couples TRBV20-1 to TRBJ2-2; D uncertain. This CDR3 contains 12 residues. Trimming took off 3 bases at V and 6 bases at J, with 8 bases between the two ends. CDR1 is DFQATT and CDR2 is SNEGSKA in the germline V gene (reference sequence). The CDR3 here is CSASRTAGELFF. CDR3 coding DNA: TGCAGTGCTAGTCGAACGGCCGGGGAGCTGTTTTTT.

The V and J genes are TRBV29-1 and TRBJ2-3, with TRBD2 as a possible D gene (5 bases). The ends were cut back, 7 bases at V and 2 bases at J, with 16 bases in the middle. The CDR3 runs 14 residues. Germline V gene sequence: CDR1 SQVTM, CDR2 ANQGSEA. The chain's CDR3 is CSASRRLATDTQYF. CDR3 coding DNA: TGCAGCGCGTCTCGACGGCTAGCCACAGATACGCAGTATTTT.

The chain carries TRBV5-1 and TRBJ1-2; D gene unclear. Looked up from germline, CDR1 is SGHRS and CDR2 is YFSETQ. There are 12 residues in the CDR3. Trimming left V 5 bases short and J 8 bases short, with 13 bases between. CDR3: CASSPNTVGYTF. The CDR3 nucleotides read TGCGCCAGCAGTCCCAACACCGTCGGCTACACCTTC.

The V gene is TRBV6-2 or TRBV6-3, the J gene TRBJ1-2; 7 bases match TRBD1. CDR3 length: 14 amino acids. In germline, CDR1 is MNHEY, CDR2 SVGEGT. V was clipped by 6 bases and J by 5 bases; unmatched bases: 9. The CDR3 loop reads CASSRSRDSYGYTF. DNA of the CDR3: TGTGCCAGCAGCCGCTCCCGGGACAGTTATGGCTACACCTTC.

This clone has only one observation. The CDR3 DNA sequence: TGTGCCAGCAGCCAAGATAGAAGAAGACAGCGCCAAAATGGTCCCTACGAGCAGTACTTC. Protein sequence: CASSQDRRRQRQNGPYEQYF. V gene TRBV3-1 (or the pseudogene TRBV3-2) combines with J gene TRBJ2-7; tentative D call: TRBD1 (5 bases). The CDR3 runs 20 residues. V gave up 0 bases and J gave up 2 bases, with 26 bases separating them. The V gene's germline CDR1 is LGHDT and CDR2 YNNKEL (reference sequence).

CDR3 sequence: CASSSSRTGGNYGYTF. In DNA form, the CDR3 reads TGTGCCAGCAGCTCCTCCAGGACAGGGGGAAACTATGGCTACACCTTC. The chain joins TRBV5-4 to TRBJ1-2; 10 positions agree with TRBD1. This CDR3 region has 16 residues. Germline V CDR1 and CDR2: SGHNT, YYREEE (reference sequence). V gave up 3 bases and J gave up 2 bases; unmatched junction bases: 7.

V and J are TRBV9 and TRBJ2-2, with a tentative D call TRBD2 (5 bases). CDR3 length: 15 residues. The germline gives CDR1 SGDLS, CDR2 YYNGEE. Trimming took off 0 bases at V and 7 bases at J, with 13 bases between the two ends. The CDR3 DNA follows: TGTGCCAGCAGCGTAGTGAGCGGTGGAGGCGGGGAGCTGTTTTTT. Encoded protein: CASSVVSGGGGELFF.

The gene calls are TRBV24-1 and TRBJ2-5, with a tentative D call TRBD1 (6 bases). V lost 5 bases and J lost 1, with 10 bases in between. This CDR3 comprises 14 residues. The germline V gene encodes CDR1 KGHDR and CDR2 SFDVKD. CDR3 nucleotide sequence: TGTGCCACCAGTGCCGGGACACTCCAAGAGACCCAGTACTTC. Its translation is CATSAGTLQETQYF.

V is TRBV5-1 and J is TRBJ1-2; 9 nucleotides align to TRBD1. Trimming took 3 bases from V and 6 from J; bases not matched to a gene: 12. This CDR3 has 16 residues. Germline V gives CDR1 SGHRS, CDR2 YFSETQ. In DNA form, the CDR3 reads TGCGCCAGCAGCTCCGCCCCAACAGGGGGCGAGAATGGCTACACCTTC. Its translation: CASSSAPTGGENGYTF.

The CDR3 coding sequence is TGTGCCAGCAGCCTGGAAGGGGGACGTCAGCCCCAGCATTTT. Its protein product is CASSLEGGRQPQHF. This chain connects TRBV11-2 to TRBJ1-5; possibly TRBD1 for D (6 bases). The CDR3 spans 14 residues. Looked up from germline, CDR1 is SGHAT and CDR2 is FQNNGV. The V end lost 5 bases, the J end lost 6 bases, and 14 bases lay between the germline ends.

Of note for this clone: Compared with germline, one end of the junction differs, possibly owing to a read error. The CDR3 nucleotides read TGTGCCAGCAGCATACGACAGGGTCAGACCCAGCATTTT. The encoded protein is CASSIRQGQTQHF. The chain employs TRBV7-2 and TRBJ1-5; 7 nucleotides align to TRBD1. The CDR3 is 13 residues long. Germline V gene data show CDR1 as SGHTA and CDR2 as FQGNSA. Drawing the rest from reference TRBV7-2 and TRBJ1-5, the complete variable domain is GAGVSQSPSNKVTEKGKDVELRCDPISGHTALYWYRQSLGQGLEFLIYFQGNSAPDKSGLPSDRFSAERTGGSVSTLTIQRTQQEDSAVYLCASSIRQGQTQHFGDGTRLSIL.

The gene calls are TRBV3-1 (or the pseudogene TRBV3-2) and TRBJ2-1; TRBD2 matches at 10 bases. V was clipped by 3 bases and J by 10 bases; unmatched bases: 12. Germline V CDR1 and CDR2: LGHDT, YNNKEL (reference sequence). The CDR3 consists of 16 residues. The CDR3 loop reads CASSHRLAGFPGEQFF. CDR3 DNA sequence: TGTGCCAGCAGCCACCGACTAGCGGGTTTCCCCGGGGAGCAGTTCTTC.

V usage is TRBV5-1 and J usage is TRBJ1-1; D might be TRBD1 (6 bases). CDR1 and CDR2 (germline): SGHRS, YFSETQ. The CDR3 length is 17 residues. Trimming stripped 0 bases from V and 1 base from J, with 16 bases between. CDR3 loop: CASSLVAGGPPNTEAFF. The CDR3 DNA follows: TGCGCCAGCAGCTTGGTGGCGGGGGGGCCTCCGAACACTGAAGCTTTCTTT.

The rearrangement links TRBV6-2 or TRBV6-3 to TRBJ2-5; TRBD1 agrees at 12 bases. After removal of 5 bases from V and 5 bases from J, the junction contained 6 bases not matched to a gene. The CDR3 is 15 amino acids. Germline CDR1 MNHEY, CDR2 SVGEGT. In DNA, the CDR3 is TGTGCCAGCAGTCCCGGGACAGGGGGCCGGGAGACCCAGTACTTC. Protein: CASSPGTGGRETQYF.

The J gene is TRBJ1-2, the V gene TRBV27; D might be TRBD1 (6 bases). Germline V gives CDR1 MNHEY, CDR2 SMNVEV (reference sequence). The length of the CDR3 is 13 residues. V was pared by 6 bases and J by 7 bases, with 15 bases between. CDR3: CASRGTGTFGYTF. The CDR3 nucleotides are TGTGCCAGCAGGGGTACAGGGACCTTTGGCTACACCTTC.

The chain recombines TRBV7-6 with TRBJ1-1, with a possible D match to TRBD1 (5 bases). The CDR3 is 15 residues long. Germline values: CDR1 SGHVS, CDR2 FNYEAQ. Trimming took off 5 bases at V and 1 base at J, with 14 bases between the two ends. DNA for the CDR3: TGTGCCAGCAGCCTAGGGTACGGGGGGAACACTGAAGCTTTCTTT. It encodes CASSLGYGGNTEAFF.

The count of this clone is one. The chain has TRBV11-2 and TRBJ2-2; TRBD1 might be the D (6 bases). Trimming left V 3 bases short and J 7 bases short, with 9 bases between. The CDR3 totals 13 residues. CDR1 SGHAT and CDR2 FQNNGV come from the germline V gene. The CDR3 region is CASSFTGSGELFF. In DNA form, the CDR3 reads TGTGCCAGCAGCTTTACAGGGAGCGGGGAGCTGTTTTTT.

The rearrangement joins TRBV15 to TRBJ1-1, with 8 bases fitting TRBD1. V lost 3 bases, J lost 4 bases, and 4 bases stayed unmatched. The CDR3 consists of 14 residues. CDR1 is LNHNV, CDR2 YYDKDF, per germline (reference sequence). For the CDR3, the DNA is TGTGCCACCAGCAGGGACAGGGACGGCACTGAAGCTTTCTTT. Protein sequence: CATSRDRDGTEAFF.

Only one count was recorded for this clone. Other DNA sequences in the sample encode the same CDR3. The V gene is TRBV3-1 (or the pseudogene TRBV3-2), the J gene TRBJ2-3, with D possibly TRBD1 on 5 matching bases. Germline assignment: CDR1 LGHDT and CDR2 YNNKEL (reference sequence). The CDR3 has 15 amino acids. Trimming took off 0 bases at V and 0 bases at J, with 7 bases between the two ends. CDR3 DNA sequence: TGTGCCAGCAGCCAAGAAGCAGGGAGCACAGATACGCAGTATTTT. It yields the protein CASSQEAGSTDTQYF.